Listed here are 31 T cell receptor beta chains from one sample, sequenced in a study of shared clonotypes between healthy human individuals. TCRdb keeps only in-frame clones here, not all; method: immunoSEQ multiplex PCR. The sample records more than 2 million clones, roughly 95% being singletons. Naive CD8 populations comprised CD45RO-negative cells positively selected for CCR7, excluding terminally differentiated effector memory CD45RA+ cells. Sequenced: naive CD8+ T cells from PBMCs. The receptors derive from a man younger than 30 in good health. Some clones in this sample may be carry-over from other donors' samples.

The rearrangement joins TRBV5-6 to TRBJ1-1; D call uncertain. Trimming took off 2 bases at V and 3 bases at J, with 8 bases between the two ends. Germline-derived CDR1 and CDR2 are SGHDT and YYEEEE. This CDR3 is 13 amino acids long. CDR3 protein: CASSFQRDTEAFF. The CDR3 DNA is TGTGCCAGCAGCTTTCAACGGGACACTGAAGCTTTCTTT.

This sequence joins TRBV6-5 and TRBJ2-5; the match to TRBD2 covers 10 bases. The V gene's germline CDR1 is MNHEY and CDR2 SVGAGI. The CDR3 spans 14 residues. J lost 5 bases, V lost 6 bases, and 6 bases had no gene match. The CDR3 DNA sequence: TGTGCCAGCAGGTCTAGCGGGAGTTATGAGACCCAGTACTTC. This encodes CASRSSGSYETQYF.

V and J are TRBV10-3 and TRBJ2-5; no firm D call. There are 14 residues in the CDR3. With 4 bases removed from V and 3 bases from J, the gap between germline ends came to 12 bases. Germline CDR1 reads ENHRY; CDR2 reads SYGVKD. CDR3 coding DNA: TGTGCCATCAGTGTGGACCAAAGAGAAGAGACCCAGTACTTC. Encoded protein: CAISVDQREETQYF.

V is TRBV6-5 and J is TRBJ2-1, with 7 nucleotides matching TRBD2. Germline V gives CDR1 MNHEY, CDR2 SVGAGI. The CDR3 runs to 14 residues. V lost 1 base, J lost 9 bases, and 6 bases stayed unmatched. CDR3 in DNA: TGTGCCAGCAGTTACTTCACTGGCGGGGGTGAGCAGTTCTTC. It encodes CASSYFTGGGEQFF.

Remarks on this clone: Additional DNA sequences in this sample encode the identical CDR3. The rearrangement links TRBV7-3 to TRBJ2-1; D could derive from TRBD1 or TRBD2 (5 bases each). The germline V gene encodes CDR1 SGHTA and CDR2 FQGTGA. Trimming removed 5 bases at V and 5 bases at J, with 10 bases between. CDR3 length equals 13 residues. CDR3 coding DNA: TGTGCCAGCAGCCTGGTGGGGGACAATGAGCAGTTCTTC. It is translated as CASSLVGDNEQFF. Drawing the rest from reference TRBV7-3 and TRBJ2-1, the complete variable domain is GAGVSQTPSNKVTEKGKYVELRCDPISGHTALYWYRQSLGQGPEFLIYFQGTGAADDSGLPNDRFFAVRPEGSVSTLKIQRTERGDSAVYLCASSLVGDNEQFFGPGTRLTVL.

The chain recombines TRBV9 with TRBJ2-3; 7 bases fit TRBD2. The CDR3 spans 14 residues. The junction had 7 bases not matched to a gene; V was cut back by 0 bases and J by 9 bases. The germline gives CDR1 SGDLS, CDR2 YYNGEE. CDR3 in DNA: TGTGCCAGCAGCGTAGAGGATGGAGCGGGAACGCAGTATTTT. As protein: CASSVEDGAGTQYF.

V and J are TRBV6-6 and TRBJ1-1; D is ambiguous. Trimming shortened V by 0 bases and J by 7 bases, and 12 bases separated the two germline ends. Per the germline V gene, CDR1 is MNHNY and CDR2 is SVGAGI (reference sequence). The CDR3 has 14 amino acids. In DNA form, the CDR3 reads TGTGCCAGCAGTTACTCGGAGGGTGTGGGTGAAGCTTTCTTT. It translates to CASSYSEGVGEAFF.

The rearrangement uses TRBV6-6 and TRBJ2-7, with 7 bases matching TRBD1. The CDR3 has 13 amino acids. Germline assignment: CDR1 MNHNY and CDR2 SVGAGI (reference sequence). Germline trimming cut 10 bases from V and 6 bases from J; bases unmatched to any gene: 12. CDR3 DNA sequence: TGTGCCACAGCCGAGGGACAGATAGGCGAGCAGTACTTC. Its protein product is CATAEGQIGEQYF.

The chain employs TRBV15 and TRBJ1-1; D remains ambiguous. CDR3 length: 17 residues. V lost 1 base to trimming and J lost 2 bases, with 17 bases between them. Germline V lookup: CDR1 LNHNV, CDR2 YYDKDF (reference sequence). The CDR3 spells CATSRGEIGRPNTEAFF. The CDR3 DNA follows: TGTGCCACCAGCAGAGGAGAGATAGGGAGACCAAACACTGAAGCTTTCTTT.

The rearrangement uses TRBV4-3 and TRBJ1-1; D perhaps matches TRBD1 (5 bases). Between the trimmed V and J ends, which lost 0 bases and 8 bases, there was a span of 10 bases. Germline V CDR1 and CDR2: LGHNA, YSLEER. The CDR3 is 13 amino acids. Here the CDR3 reads CASSQDWGSEAFF. The DNA of the CDR3 is TGCGCCAGCAGCCAAGATTGGGGCTCCGAAGCTTTCTTT.

The chain couples TRBV19 to TRBJ1-5, with D possibly matching TRBD1 (6 bases). The CDR3 contains 14 residues. V was pared by 3 bases and J by 6 bases, with 12 bases between. Per germline, CDR1 LNHDA and CDR2 SQIVND (reference sequence). The CDR3 sequence: CASSIRGASQPQHF. CDR3 DNA sequence: TGTGCCAGTAGTATTAGGGGGGCGAGTCAGCCCCAGCATTTT. The full variable domain, with the rest looked up from reference TRBV19 and TRBJ1-5, is DGGITQSPKYLFRKEGQNVTLSCEQNLNHDAMYWYRQDPGQGLRLIYYSQIVNDFQKGDIAEGYSVSREKKESFPLTVTSAQKNPTAFYLCASSIRGASQPQHFGDGTRLSIL.

The chain joins TRBV28 to TRBJ2-7; D is perhaps TRBD1 (5 bases). Germline loops: CDR1 MDHEN, CDR2 SYDVKM. This CDR3 region has 15 residues. V dropped 5 bases and J dropped 0 bases, with 14 bases sitting between them. The CDR3 DNA follows: TGTGCCAGCAGTACGTGGGGCACCAACTCCTACGAGCAGTACTTC. It yields the protein CASSTWGTNSYEQYF. Full variable domain (remainder filled in from reference TRBV28 and TRBJ2-7): DVKVTQSSRYLVKRTGEKVFLECVQDMDHENMFWYRQDPGLGLRLIYFSYDVKMKEKGDIPEGYSVSREKKERFSLILESASTNQTSMYLCASSTWGTNSYEQYFGPGTRLTVT.

This chain joins TRBV5-1 and TRBJ2-7; maybe TRBD2 (6 bases). This CDR3 comprises 15 residues. V lost 5 bases to trimming and J lost 0 bases, with 15 bases between them. Per germline, CDR1 SGHRS and CDR2 YFSETQ. In nucleotides, the CDR3 is TGCGCCAGCAGAACCCTGGACTATCTCTCCTACGAGCAGTACTTC. Residues: CASRTLDYLSYEQYF.

The chain carries TRBV7-9 and TRBJ2-7, with D possibly being TRBD1 (6 bases). The CDR3 contains 12 residues. V dropped 5 bases and J dropped 6 bases, with 11 bases sitting between them. Germline values: CDR1 SEHNR, CDR2 FQNEAQ (reference sequence). CDR3 sequence: CASSPDRLEQYF. As DNA, the CDR3 is TGTGCCAGCAGCCCCGACAGGCTCGAGCAGTACTTC.

The chain is built from TRBV9 and TRBJ2-7, with D unclear. The CDR3 is 13 residues long. Germline CDR1 is SGDLS and CDR2 is YYNGEE. V lost 0 bases and J 6 bases, leaving 10 bases between the germline ends. CDR3 residues: CASSVAPVTEQYF. The DNA for the CDR3 is TGTGCCAGCAGCGTAGCCCCAGTGACCGAGCAGTACTTC. Variable domain in full (rest from reference TRBV9 and TRBJ2-7): DSGVTQTPKHLITATGQRVTLRCSPRSGDLSVYWYQQSLDQGLQFLIQYYNGEERAKGNILERFSAQQFPDLHSELNLSSLELGDSALYFCASSVAPVTEQYFGPGTRLTVT.

The chain recombines TRBV5-1 with TRBJ2-1; either TRBD1 or TRBD2 may supply D (5 bases each). The germline V gene has CDR1 SGHRS and CDR2 YFSETQ. The CDR3 covers 12 residues. Trimming shortened V by 3 bases and J by 12 bases, and 13 bases separated the two germline ends. The DNA of the CDR3 is TGCGCCAGCAGCTCCTCCAGGGAGAGGCAGTTCTTC. This codes for CASSSSRERQFF.

This clone was observed once. The rearrangement links TRBV7-2 to TRBJ2-7; D not certain. From germline, CDR1 is SGHTA and CDR2 FQGNSA. The V end lost 2 bases, the J end lost 1 base, and 9 bases lay between the germline ends. CDR3 length: 14 residues. Here the CDR3 reads CASSLWVSSYEQYF. For the CDR3, the DNA is TGTGCCAGCAGCTTATGGGTCTCTTCCTACGAGCAGTACTTC.

The chain has TRBV7-7 and TRBJ2-5; 9 bases align to TRBD1. The J call may be incorrect, as the DNA end agrees better with TRBJ2-7. Looked up from germline, CDR1 is SSHAT and CDR2 is FNYEAQ (reference sequence). The CDR3 totals 17 residues. The CDR3 coding sequence is TGTGCCAGCAGCTTACTTGGAGTCCTGGGACAGGGTTACGAGCAGTACTTC. It translates to CASSLLGVLGQGYEQYF.

V and J are TRBV29-1 and TRBJ2-1, with D tentatively TRBD2 (5 bases). Looked up from germline, CDR1 is SQVTM and CDR2 is ANQGSEA. Trimming pared 7 bases from V and 4 bases from J, leaving 17 bases between. The CDR3 contains 14 residues. CDR3 in DNA: TGCAGCGCCCTATCGGGGTCGACGTACAATGAGCAGTTCTTC. Translation gives CSALSGSTYNEQFF.

This clone was picked up one time. This chain links TRBV7-9 with TRBJ2-5; tentative D call: TRBD1 (6 bases). V was clipped by 4 bases and J by 5 bases, with 11 bases between them. The CDR3 is 13 amino acids. The V gene's germline CDR1 is SEHNR and CDR2 FQNEAQ (reference sequence). The CDR3 sequence: CASSSTGIETQYF. The CDR3 region has the DNA TGTGCCAGCAGCTCAACAGGGATTGAGACCCAGTACTTC.

This chain connects TRBV5-1 to TRBJ2-1; no clear D gene. The CDR3 length is 16 residues. The germline V and J ends were trimmed by 0 bases and 4 bases, with 14 bases remaining between them. In germline, CDR1 is SGHRS, CDR2 YFSETQ. The CDR3 coding sequence is TGCGCCAGCAGCTTGGCTTCAAGTGGGGTATACAATGAGCAGTTCTTC. Translation gives CASSLASSGVYNEQFF.

The CDR3 DNA reads as TGTGCCTGGAGTGCTTTGACAGGGCGGTACGAGCAGTACTTC. It specifies CAWSALTGRYEQYF. This chain joins TRBV30 and TRBJ2-7; 7 nucleotides agree with TRBD1. CDR3 size: 14 residues. CDR1 and CDR2 from the germline V gene are GTSNPN and SVGIG (reference sequence). Trimming took 1 base from V and 4 from J; bases not matched to a gene: 7.

This chain's CDR3 is CSVLIQVETQYF. DNA for the CDR3: TGCAGCGTCCTCATCCAGGTAGAGACCCAGTACTTC. V usage is TRBV29-1 and J usage is TRBJ2-5; D is ambiguous. Germline V CDR1 and CDR2: SQVTM, ANQGSEA. V was trimmed by 6 bases and J by 4 bases, leaving 12 bases between them. The CDR3 is 12 amino acids.

The chain is built from TRBV7-7 and TRBJ2-1; D assignment may be TRBD1 or TRBD2 (5 bases each). The CDR3 is 13 amino acids. The V gene lost 4 bases and the J gene lost 7 bases, with 11 bases spanning the gap. CDR1 and CDR2 from the germline V gene are SSHAT and FNYEAQ (reference sequence). CDR3 sequence (DNA): TGTGCCAGCAGCTCGGGACCCGTAAATGAGCAGTTCTTC. This sequence encodes CASSSGPVNEQFF.

The CDR3 region has the DNA TGTGCCAGCAGTTTGCCCGACAGACTTTCACAGGGGATCGGGACAGATACGCAGTATTTT. Translation: CASSLPDRLSQGIGTDTQYF. The chain carries TRBV28 and TRBJ2-3, with 7 positions matching TRBD1. V was clipped by 3 bases and J by 3 bases; unmatched bases: 21. Looked up from germline, CDR1 is MDHEN and CDR2 is SYDVKM. The length of the CDR3 is 20 residues.

The chain links TRBV5-7 to TRBJ1-3; 10 nucleotides align to TRBD1. TRBV5-7 is classed as an ORF, of uncertain function. There are 12 residues in the CDR3. V gave up 10 bases and J gave up 3 bases; unmatched junction bases: 1. CDR3 region: CAGTGDGNTIYF. The CDR3 DNA reads as TGTGCCGGGACAGGGGATGGAAACACCATATATTTT.

This clone was seen just once. Within the sample, other DNA sequences also encode this same CDR3. The chain uses TRBV27 and TRBJ1-5; D unclear. There are 13 residues in the CDR3. Trimming shortened V by 4 bases and J by 1 base, and 5 bases separated the two germline ends. Germline V lookup: CDR1 MNHEY, CDR2 SMNVEV (reference sequence). CDR3 DNA sequence: TGTGCCAGCAGTTCGGGAAGCAATCAGCCCCAGCATTTT. Translating it yields CASSSGSNQPQHF.

The V gene is TRBV7-7, the J gene TRBJ2-5, with D possibly matching TRBD1 (5 bases). CDR1 and CDR2 (germline): SSHAT, FNYEAQ (reference sequence). This CDR3 has 14 amino acids. Trimming removed 5 bases from V and 4 bases from J, with 14 bases in between. The CDR3 bases are TGTGCCAGCAGCCTCGGGCAGGGCCCAGAGACCCAGTACTTC. It translates to CASSLGQGPETQYF.

The rearrangement uses TRBV7-9 and TRBJ2-1; a weak D match, TRBD1 (5 bases). Per germline, CDR1 SEHNR and CDR2 FQNEAQ (reference sequence). The CDR3 spans 15 residues. The V and J ends lost 5 bases and 5 bases respectively, with 16 bases between them. DNA of the CDR3: TGTGCCAGCAGCCTCGGGTACGCCAGGGACAATGAGCAGTTCTTC. It specifies CASSLGYARDNEQFF.

The chain links TRBV7-9 to TRBJ2-1, with D perhaps matching TRBD2 (5 bases). The CDR3 spans 16 residues. V lost 3 bases and J 3 bases, leaving 15 bases between the germline ends. Germline V gives CDR1 SEHNR, CDR2 FQNEAQ (reference sequence). DNA of the CDR3: TGTGCCAGCAGCTTCTCCCGCGGGCCAATCTACAATGAGCAGTTCTTC. Protein sequence: CASSFSRGPIYNEQFF. Drawing the rest from reference TRBV7-9 and TRBJ2-1, the complete variable domain is DTGVSQNPRHKITKRGQNVTFRCDPISEHNRLYWYRQTLGQGPEFLTYFQNEAQLEKSRLLSDRFSAERPKGSFSTLEIQRTEQGDSAMYLCASSFSRGPIYNEQFFGPGTRLTVL.

The chain recombines TRBV10-1 with TRBJ2-1; 10 nucleotides agree with TRBD2. This CDR3 has 19 amino acids. Germline-derived CDR1 and CDR2 are WNHNN and SYGVQD (reference sequence). The V and J ends lost 0 bases and 6 bases, in that order; junction bases with no gene match: 14. The CDR3 region is CASSESRGVSGRAGNEQFF. The CDR3 region has the DNA TGCGCCAGCAGTGAGTCGAGGGGGGTCAGCGGGAGGGCCGGCAATGAGCAGTTCTTC.